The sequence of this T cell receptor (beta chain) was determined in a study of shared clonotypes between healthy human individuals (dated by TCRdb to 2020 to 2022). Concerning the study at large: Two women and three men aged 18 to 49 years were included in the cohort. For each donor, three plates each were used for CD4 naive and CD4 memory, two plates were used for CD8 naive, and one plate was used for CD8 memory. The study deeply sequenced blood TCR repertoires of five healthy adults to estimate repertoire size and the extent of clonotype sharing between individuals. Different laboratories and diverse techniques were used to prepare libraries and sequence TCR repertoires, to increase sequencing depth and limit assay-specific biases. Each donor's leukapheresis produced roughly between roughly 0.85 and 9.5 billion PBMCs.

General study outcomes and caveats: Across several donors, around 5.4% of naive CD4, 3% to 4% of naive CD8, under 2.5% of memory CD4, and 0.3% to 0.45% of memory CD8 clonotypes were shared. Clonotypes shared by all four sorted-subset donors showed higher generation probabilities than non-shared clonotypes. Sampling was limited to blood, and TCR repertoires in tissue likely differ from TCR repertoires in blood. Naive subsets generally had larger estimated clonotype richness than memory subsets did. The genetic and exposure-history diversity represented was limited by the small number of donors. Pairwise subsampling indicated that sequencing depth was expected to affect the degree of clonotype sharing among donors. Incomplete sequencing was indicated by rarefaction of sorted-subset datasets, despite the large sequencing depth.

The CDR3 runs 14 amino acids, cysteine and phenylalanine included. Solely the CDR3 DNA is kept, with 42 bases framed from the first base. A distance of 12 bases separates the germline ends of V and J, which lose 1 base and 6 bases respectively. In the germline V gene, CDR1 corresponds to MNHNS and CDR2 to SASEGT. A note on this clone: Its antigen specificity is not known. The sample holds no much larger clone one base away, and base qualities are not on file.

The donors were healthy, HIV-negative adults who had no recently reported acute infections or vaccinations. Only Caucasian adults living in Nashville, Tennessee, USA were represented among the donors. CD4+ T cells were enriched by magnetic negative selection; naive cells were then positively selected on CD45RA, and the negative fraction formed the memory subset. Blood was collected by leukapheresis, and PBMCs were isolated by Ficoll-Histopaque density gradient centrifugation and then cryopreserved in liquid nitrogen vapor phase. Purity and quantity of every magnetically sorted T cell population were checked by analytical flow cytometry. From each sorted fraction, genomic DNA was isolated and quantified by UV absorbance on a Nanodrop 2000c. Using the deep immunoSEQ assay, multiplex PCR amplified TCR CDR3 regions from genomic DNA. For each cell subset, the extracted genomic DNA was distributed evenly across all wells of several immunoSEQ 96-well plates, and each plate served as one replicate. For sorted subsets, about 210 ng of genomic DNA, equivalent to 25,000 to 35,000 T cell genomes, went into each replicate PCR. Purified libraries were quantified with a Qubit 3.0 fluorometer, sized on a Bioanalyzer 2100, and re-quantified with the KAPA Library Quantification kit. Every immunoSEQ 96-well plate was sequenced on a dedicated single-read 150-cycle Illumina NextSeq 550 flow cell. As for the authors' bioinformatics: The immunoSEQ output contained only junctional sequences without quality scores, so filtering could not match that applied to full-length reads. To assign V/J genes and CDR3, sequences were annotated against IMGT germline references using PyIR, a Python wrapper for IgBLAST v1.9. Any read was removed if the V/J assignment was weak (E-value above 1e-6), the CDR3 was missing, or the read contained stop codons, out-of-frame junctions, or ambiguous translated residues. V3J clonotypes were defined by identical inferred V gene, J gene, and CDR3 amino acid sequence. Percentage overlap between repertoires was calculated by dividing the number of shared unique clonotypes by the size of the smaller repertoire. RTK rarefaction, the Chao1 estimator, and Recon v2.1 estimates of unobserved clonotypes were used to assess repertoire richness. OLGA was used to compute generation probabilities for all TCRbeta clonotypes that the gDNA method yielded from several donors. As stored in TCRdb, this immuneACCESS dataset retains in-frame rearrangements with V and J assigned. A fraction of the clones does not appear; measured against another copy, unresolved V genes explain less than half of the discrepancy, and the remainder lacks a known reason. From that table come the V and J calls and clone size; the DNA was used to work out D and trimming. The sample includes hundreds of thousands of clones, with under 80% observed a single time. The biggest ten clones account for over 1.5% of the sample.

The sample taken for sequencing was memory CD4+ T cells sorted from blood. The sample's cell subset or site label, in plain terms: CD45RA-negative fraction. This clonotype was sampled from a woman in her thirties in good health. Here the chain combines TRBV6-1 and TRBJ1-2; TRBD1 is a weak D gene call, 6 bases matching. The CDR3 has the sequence CASSEGSGVNGYTF. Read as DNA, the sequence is TGTGCCAGCAGTGAAGGGTCAGGGGTCAATGGCTACACCTTC.